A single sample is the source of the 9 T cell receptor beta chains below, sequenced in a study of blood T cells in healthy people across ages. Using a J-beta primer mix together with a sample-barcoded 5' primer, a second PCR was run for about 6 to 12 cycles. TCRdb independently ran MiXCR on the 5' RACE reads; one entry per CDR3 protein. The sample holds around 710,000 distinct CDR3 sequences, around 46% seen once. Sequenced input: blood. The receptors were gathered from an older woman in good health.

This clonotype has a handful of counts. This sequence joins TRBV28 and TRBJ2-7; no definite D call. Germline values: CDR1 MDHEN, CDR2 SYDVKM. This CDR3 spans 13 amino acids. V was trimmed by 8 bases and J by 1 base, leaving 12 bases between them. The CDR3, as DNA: TGTGCCAGCCTAGAGGCAGGTTCCTACGAGCAGTACTTC. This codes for CASLEAGSYEQYF. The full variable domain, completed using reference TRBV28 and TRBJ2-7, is DVKVTQSSRYLVKRTGEKVFLECVQDMDHENMFWYRQDPGLGLRLIYFSYDVKMKEKGDIPEGYSVSREKKERFSLILESASTNQTSMYLCASLEAGSYEQYFGPGTRLTVT.

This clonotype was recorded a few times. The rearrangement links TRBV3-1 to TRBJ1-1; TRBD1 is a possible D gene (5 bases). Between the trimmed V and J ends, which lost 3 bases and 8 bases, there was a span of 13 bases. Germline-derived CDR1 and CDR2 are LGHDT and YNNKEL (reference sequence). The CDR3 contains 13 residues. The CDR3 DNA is TGTGCCAGCAGCCAGGGGGATCTCACCGAAGCTTTCTTT. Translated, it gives CASSQGDLTEAFF.

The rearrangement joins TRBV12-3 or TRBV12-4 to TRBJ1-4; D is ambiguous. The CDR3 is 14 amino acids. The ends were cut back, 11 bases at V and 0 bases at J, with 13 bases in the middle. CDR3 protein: CACTRRATNEKLFF. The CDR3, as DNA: TGTGCCTGCACGAGAAGGGCAACTAATGAAAAACTGTTTTTT.

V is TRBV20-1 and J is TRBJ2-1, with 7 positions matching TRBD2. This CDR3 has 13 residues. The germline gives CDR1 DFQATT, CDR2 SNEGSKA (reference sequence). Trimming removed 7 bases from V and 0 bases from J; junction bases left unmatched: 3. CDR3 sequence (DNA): TGCAGTGAGGGAGGGAGCTCCTACAATGAGCAGTTCTTC. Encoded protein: CSEGGSSYNEQFF.

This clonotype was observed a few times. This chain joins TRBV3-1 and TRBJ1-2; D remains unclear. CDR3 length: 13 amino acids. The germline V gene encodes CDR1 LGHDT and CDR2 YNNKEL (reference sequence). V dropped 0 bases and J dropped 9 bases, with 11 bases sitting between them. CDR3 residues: CASSQEGSKRYTF. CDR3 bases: TGTGCCAGCAGCCAAGAAGGGAGTAAACGCTACACCTTC.

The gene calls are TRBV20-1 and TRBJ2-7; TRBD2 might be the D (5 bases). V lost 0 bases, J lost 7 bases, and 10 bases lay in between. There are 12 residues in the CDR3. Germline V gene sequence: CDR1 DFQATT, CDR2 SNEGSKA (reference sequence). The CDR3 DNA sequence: TGCAGTGCTAGAGAGCCTAGCCGGGAGCAGTACTTC. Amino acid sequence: CSAREPSREQYF.

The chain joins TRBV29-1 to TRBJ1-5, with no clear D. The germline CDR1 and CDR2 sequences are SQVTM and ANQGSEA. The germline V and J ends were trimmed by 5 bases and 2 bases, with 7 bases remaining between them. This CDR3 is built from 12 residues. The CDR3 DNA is TGCAGCGTTTCGGGCCGCAATCAGCCCCAGCATTTT. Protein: CSVSGRNQPQHF.

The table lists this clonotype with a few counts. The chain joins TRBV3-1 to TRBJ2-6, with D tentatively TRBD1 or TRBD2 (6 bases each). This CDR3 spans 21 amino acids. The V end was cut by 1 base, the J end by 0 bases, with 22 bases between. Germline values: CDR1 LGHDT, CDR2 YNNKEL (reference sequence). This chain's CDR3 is CASSQARGRGGGLSGANVLTF. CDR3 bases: TGTGCCAGCAGCCAAGCCCGAGGGCGTGGAGGGGGACTCTCTGGGGCCAACGTCCTGACTTTC.

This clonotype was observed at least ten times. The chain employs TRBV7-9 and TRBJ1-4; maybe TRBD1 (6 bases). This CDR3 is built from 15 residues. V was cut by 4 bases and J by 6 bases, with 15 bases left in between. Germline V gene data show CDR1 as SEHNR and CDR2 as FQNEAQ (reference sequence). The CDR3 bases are TGTGCCAGCAGCTGGGGGGCTACACGGGATGAAAAACTGTTTTTT. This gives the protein CASSWGATRDEKLFF.